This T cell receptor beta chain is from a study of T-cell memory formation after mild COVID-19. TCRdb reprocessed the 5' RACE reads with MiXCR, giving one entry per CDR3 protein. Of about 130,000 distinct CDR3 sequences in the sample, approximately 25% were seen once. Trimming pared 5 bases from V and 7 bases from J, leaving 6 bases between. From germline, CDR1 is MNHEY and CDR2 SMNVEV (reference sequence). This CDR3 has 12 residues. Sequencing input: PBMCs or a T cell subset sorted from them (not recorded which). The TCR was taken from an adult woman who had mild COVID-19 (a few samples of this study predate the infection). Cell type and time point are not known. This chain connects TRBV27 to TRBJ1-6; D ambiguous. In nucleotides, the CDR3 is TGTGCCAGCAGTCCGATCAATTCACCCCTCCACTTT. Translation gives CASSPINSPLHF.